This T cell receptor (beta chain) was retrieved from a study of control samples from healthy donors and cancer patients. Method: immunoSEQ multiplex PCR; TCRdb's copy keeps in-frame clones and lacks some. The sample carries fewer than 500,000 clones, about 93% recorded once. The source of this sequence is a man aged 35 to 55 with head and neck cancer. Sample: PBMCs.

The CDR3 here is CASSPPRGPLHF. The CDR3 nucleotides read TGCGCCAGCAGCCCCCCCCGTGGACCCCTCCACTTT. The chain recombines TRBV4-1 with TRBJ1-6, with D unclear. The V end was cut by 4 bases, the J end by 12 bases, with 10 bases between. The CDR3 loop spans 12 amino acids. The germline gives CDR1 MGHRA, CDR2 YSYEKL.